This TCR beta chain was recorded in a study of radiotherapy plus CTLA-4 blockade in lung cancer. Across the whole study: Among patients, under 20% showed objective responses, and around 30% had disease control. Overall study results and limits: Early shifts in blood T cell clones, with interferon-beta, reportedly predicted response best. The study found tumor-derived TCR clones expanded in blood after radiotherapy plus ipilimumab.

Comment on this clone: Antigen specificity is unknown.

Each patient with chemo-refractory metastatic non-small-cell lung cancer was treated with focal radiation plus CTLA-4 blockade using ipilimumab. V was trimmed by 5 bases and J by 3 bases, leaving 19 bases between them. This CDR3 spans 17 amino acids. CDR1 and CDR2 from the germline V gene are SGHAT and FQNNGV. Data came from immunoSEQ multiplex PCR; TCRdb stores just in-frame clones and leaves some out. The profile covers tens of thousands of clones, with approximately 75% appearing a single time and about 14% taken by the ten largest. The rearrangement joins TRBV11-2 to TRBJ2-2; D perhaps matches TRBD1 (5 bases). The sample in question was peripheral blood, obtained from a patient treated with radiotherapy plus ipilimumab. This receptor was obtained from a human donor with non-small cell lung cancer that progressed on radiotherapy plus ipilimumab. The CDR3, as DNA: TGTGCCAGCAGCCCCAGGGTAGATGGTGAAGACACCGGGGAGCTGTTTTTT. This encodes CASSPRVDGEDTGELFF.